This T cell receptor beta chain derives from a study of shared clonotypes between healthy human individuals. Study as a whole: For every donor, three CD4 naive, three CD4 memory, two CD8 naive and one CD8 memory plates were used.

Only Caucasian adults living in Nashville, Tennessee served as donors. Clones were read by immunoSEQ multiplex PCR, and TCRdb kept only the in-frame ones, dropping some. Of roughly 2.5 million clones in the sample, more than 80% are singletons; the top ten hold about 0.13%. The CDR3 is made up of 17 amino acids. J was trimmed by 0 bases and V by 3 bases; bases with no gene match: 7. CDR1 and CDR2 from the germline V gene are SGHDN and FVKESK. About this clone itself: What it recognizes is unknown.

General study results and limits: The diversity represented, both genetic and in exposure history, was limited by few donors. In contrast to clonotypes shared by all four donors, non-shared clonotypes had lower generation probabilities.

This chain connects TRBV14 to TRBJ2-1, with 8 bases lining up with TRBD1. The sample taken for sequencing was naive CD4+ T cells sorted from blood. Subset given: CD45RA+ positively selected. The sequence came from a young man in good health. The CDR3 is CASSQRQGSSSYNEQFF. The CDR3 DNA sequence: TGTGCCAGCAGCCAGAGACAGGGGTCGAGCTCCTACAATGAGCAGTTCTTC.